This paragraph covers one T cell receptor beta chain sequence. Its antigen target is currently unknown. Per-nucleotide qualities are absent, and no much larger clonotype sits a single base away. These data originate in a study of blood T cell repertoires in COVID-19 (dated by TCRdb to about 2020). General notes on the study: The collaborator samples originated in the United States, Italy and Spain and spanned the acute and convalescent phases of COVID-19. The material from the prospective study consisted of cDNA or gDNA derived from T cells, B-cell-depleted T cells, or PBMCs. Samples came from the ongoing ImmuneRACE study (first 160 participants) plus 1,254 subjects from 6 global collaborators. The dataset comprised deeply sampled blood TCRbeta repertoires from subjects exposed to, actively infected with, or recovered from COVID-19. Where available, HLA class I and class II types were taken from metadata supplied by the sample provider and were not determined by assay-based typing. A de-identified subject ID, COVID-19 status, age in years and sex were almost always included in the sample metadata. The repertoires were made available in a free public database intended to serve as a resource for research on the immune response to SARS-CoV-2.

Overall study outcomes, separate from this receptor: How much clinical and demographic metadata was included differed by source and by participant, and the metadata was provided uncurated.

The collaborating institutions used their own protocols to collect whole blood in K2EDTA tubes. For TCRbeta analysis, collaborators shipped samples in one of three forms: frozen whole blood, isolated PBMCs, or DNA extracted from either of those sample types. Based on the germline V gene (reference sequence), the CDR1 and CDR2 sequences are SGHNT and YYREEE. The CDR3 holds 16 amino acids from the cysteine to the phenylalanine. Only the CDR3 DNA is retained, 48 bases long and in frame from the first base. Ends trimmed: V by 4 bases, J by 7 bases; bases unmatched to a gene: 10. TCRbeta CDR3 regions were amplified from genomic DNA using the immunoSEQ Assay, a bias-controlled multiplex PCR. In the source study's methods: Within the assay, amplification of reference gene primers was used to estimate how many nucleated cells each sample contained. To quantify the absolute abundance of each unique TCRbeta CDR3 rearrangement, sequence reads were collapsed and filtered. Productive Simpson clonality was computed per sample as the square root of Simpson's diversity index over productive rearrangements. TCRdb holds this immuneACCESS table with in-frame rearrangements only. Some clones are missing; in checked studies, unresolved V genes explain under half, and the rest has no known cause. V, J and clone size are those of that table, while D and trimming were read from the DNA. Across this sample there are 30,000 to 45,000 clones, with 80% to 90% seen only once. Jointly, the top ten make up approximately 19% of the sample.

Sequencing was performed on peripheral blood. The sequence is built from TRBV5-4 and TRBJ2-7, with 14 junctional bases fitting TRBD2. The TCR was taken from a man aged 65 to 85 with acute or convalescent COVID-19. The DNA is as follows: TGTGCCAGCAGCGCCCGGACTAGCGGGAGGTTGGGGGAGCAGTACTTC. Its protein reads: CASSARTSGRLGEQYF.